This is a list of T cell receptor beta chains from one sample in a study of CD8 T cells in Susac syndrome. One entry per CDR3 protein, called by TCRdb with MiXCR from the immunoSEQ multiplex PCR reads. The sample has some 110,000 distinct CDR3 sequences, around 94% seen once. The sequenced material came from CD4+ T cells from PBMCs. The receptor set was obtained from a human donor in good health. The CDR3 runs from the conserved cysteine through the conserved F or W. A D gene is named only where the DNA matches it firmly. Some rows mark clone size as missing; the rest say once, few, many or name a class of expanded clone.

clone size,J gene,D gene,V gene,CDR3 DNA,CDR3 protein
-,TRBJ2-2,-,TRBV5-6,TGTGCCAGCAGCTCGATCGGGGGCTCGTACACCGGGGAGCTGTTTTTT,CASSSIGGSYTGELFF
-,TRBJ1-4,-,TRBV12-3/TRBV12-4,TGTGCCAGCAGTCCGGGGGGGTCTATGGGTGTAAAACTGTTTTTT,CASSPGGSMGVKLFF
-,TRBJ2-1,-,TRBV5-1,TGCGCCAGCAGCTTGGCCGGAGGGACGGAGGAGCAGTTCTTC,CASSLAGGTEEQFF
-,TRBJ2-7,-,TRBV3-1,TGTGCCAGCAGCCAAGGCCCTAGCGAGTTATACGAGCAGTACTTC,CASSQGPSELYEQYF
-,TRBJ2-3,-,TRBV4-3,TGCGCCAGCAGCCAAGAAGGGATTAGGGATACGCAGTATTTT,CASSQEGIRDTQYF
-,TRBJ1-5,-,TRBV14,TGTGCCAGCAGCCAAGGGATCGCCCCCCAGCATTTT,CASSQGIAPQHF
-,TRBJ2-7,TRBD2,TRBV2,TGTGCCAGCATTCGTAGCGGGATGCTCTCCTACGAGCAGTACTTC,CASIRSGMLSYEQYF
-,TRBJ1-5,-,TRBV7-9,TGTGCCAGCAGCTTAATTAATGGCAGGGCCGATCAGCCCCAGCATTTT,CASSLINGRADQPQHF
-,TRBJ2-1,TRBD1,TRBV3-1,TGTGCCAGCAGCCAAGGTCTGACAGGGGGCAATGAGCAGTTCTTC,CASSQGLTGGNEQFF
-,TRBJ2-2,TRBD2,TRBV19,TGTGCCAGTAGCCTAGCGGGAGTTCAGATCACGAACACCGGGGAGCTGTTTTTT,CASSLAGVQITNTGELFF
-,TRBJ2-3,TRBD2,TRBV30,TGTGCCTGGAGTGTACTCGGCGGGAGAGGGGGCACAGATACGCAGTATTTT,CAWSVLGGRGGTDTQYF
-,TRBJ2-5,TRBD2,TRBV20-1,TGCAGTGCCTCGGGACTAGCGGACCAAGAGACCCAGTACTTC,CSASGLADQETQYF
-,TRBJ2-7,TRBD1,TRBV6-2/TRBV6-3,TGTGCCAGCAGGACAGGGGCCTCCTACGAGCAGTACTTC,CASRTGASYEQYF
-,TRBJ2-3,-,TRBV20-1,TGCAGTGCTAGAGATCATGGGAGCACAGGTACGCAGTATTTT,CSARDHGSTGTQYF
-,TRBJ1-5,-,TRBV27,TGTGCCAGCAGTGCCACAGGGATCAATCAGCCCCAGCATTTT,CASSATGINQPQHF
once,TRBJ2-3,-,TRBV27,TGTGCCAGCAGTCCCCTCGGGGATACGCAGTATTTT,CASSPLGDTQYF
-,TRBJ2-5,-,TRBV29-1,TGCAGCGGTAAAGGGGGGCCTCAAGAGACCCAGTACTTC,CSGKGGPQETQYF
-,TRBJ2-3,-,TRBV6-2/TRBV6-3,TGTGCCAGCAGTCGGACAGATACGCAGTATTTT,CASSRTDTQYF
-,TRBJ1-6,-,TRBV20-1,TGCAGTGCTAGAGATGGAGCAGATTCACCCCTCCACTTT,CSARDGADSPLHF
-,TRBJ1-1,TRBD1,TRBV30,TGTGCCTGGAGTGTAGGGGGCTGGAACACTGAAGCTTTCTTT,CAWSVGGWNTEAFF
-,TRBJ1-1,-,TRBV6-5,TGTGCCAGCATCCCCCCAACGAACACTGAAGCTTTCTTT,CASIPPTNTEAFF
once,TRBJ2-3,TRBD2,TRBV3-1,TGTGCCAGCAGCCAGTATATAGCGGGAGGACCCACAGATACGCAGTATTTT,CASSQYIAGGPTDTQYF
-,TRBJ1-5,-,TRBV6-5,TGTGCCAGCAGTTATTTCGAAGGAAATCAGCCCCAGCATTTT,CASSYFEGNQPQHF
-,TRBJ2-3,-,TRBV5-1,TGCGCCAGCAGCTTGGGGTCCGACCTCGGGCGAGGGCAGTATTTT,CASSLGSDLGRGQYF
-,TRBJ2-7,TRBD2,TRBV6-2/TRBV6-3,TGTGCCAGCAGACGGAAGCGGGAGGCGGCCTACGAGCAGTACTTC,CASRRKREAAYEQYF
-,TRBJ1-2,TRBD1,TRBV29-1,TGCAGCGCCGGGACAGGGGCCGACTACACCTTC,CSAGTGADYTF
-,TRBJ1-5,-,TRBV7-9,TGTGCCAGCAGCTTCGCGGCTTTCAATCAGCCCCAGCATTTT,CASSFAAFNQPQHF
-,TRBJ2-1,TRBD2,TRBV6-1,TGTGCCAGCACCCCTCTCCCGGGGGGACTCACCTCCTACAATGAGCAGTTCTTC,CASTPLPGGLTSYNEQFF
-,TRBJ2-5,-,TRBV2,TGTGCCAGCAGTGAGGGCGGGGTAGCAGAGACCCAGTACTTC,CASSEGGVAETQYF
once,TRBJ2-5,-,TRBV29-1,TGCAGCGTTGTAGGGGCAGGCGCACAAGAGACCCAGTACTTC,CSVVGAGAQETQYF
once,TRBJ2-5,-,TRBV20-1,TGCAGTGCTAGAGATAGCAGGTCCCTGAGGGAGACCCAGTACTTC,CSARDSRSLRETQYF
-,TRBJ1-2,-,TRBV2,TGTGCCAGCAGTGTGCAAGGGGCCAGTGGCTACACCTTC,CASSVQGASGYTF
-,TRBJ2-7,-,TRBV11-2,TGTGCCAGCAGCCAGCTGGACGGGAAGACGATCGAGCAGTACTTC,CASSQLDGKTIEQYF
-,TRBJ2-5,-,TRBV30,TGTGCCTGGAGTGGAGTAGGGCGAGAGACCCAGTACTTC,CAWSGVGRETQYF
-,TRBJ2-1,-,TRBV2,TGTGCCAGCAGGCCTACAATGAGCTCCTACAATGAGCAGTTCTTC,CASRPTMSSYNEQFF
-,TRBJ2-7,-,TRBV4-1,TGCGCCAGCAGCCGAGAGGACACAGGGCTCGAGCAGTACTTC,CASSREDTGLEQYF
once,TRBJ2-2,TRBD1,TRBV5-4,TGTGCCAGCACAGGGACAGGGAGAATCGGGGAGCTGTTTTTT,CASTGTGRIGELFF
-,TRBJ2-3,-,TRBV2,TGTGCCAGCAGTGGACCTGGTGGAGATACGCAGTATTTT,CASSGPGGDTQYF
-,TRBJ1-4,TRBD1,TRBV20-1,TGCAGTGCCCCGGGACAGGCCCAGGGAAAACTGTTTTTT,CSAPGQAQGKLFF